One and the same sample provided the 20 T cell receptor beta chains below, sequenced in a study of beta chain features in type 1 diabetes. Study-level points and caveats: Shorter TCRB CDR3s, moderately but significantly so, marked every one of the four CD4+ subsets in Type 1 diabetes patients.

Of the isolated RNA, all was reverse transcribed, and so the sequenced material was expressed TCRB transcripts. TCRdb keeps only in-frame clones here, not all; method: immunoSEQ multiplex PCR. The sample consists of some 200,000 clones, roughly 17% of them appearing once. Their specific antigens are unknown. Sequenced input: naive CD4+ T cells from blood. The source is a young man with type 1 diabetes.

This chain uses TRBV2 with TRBJ1-5; no clear D. The V end was cut by 3 bases, the J end by 1 base, with 13 bases between. The germline gives CDR1 SNHLY, CDR2 FYNNEI. The CDR3 is 16 residues long. The CDR3 sequence is CASSEEGWGSNQPQHF. The CDR3 DNA reads TGTGCCAGCAGTGAGGAGGGCTGGGGAAGCAATCAGCCCCAGCATTTT.

Details on this clone: Sequence at one end of the junction differs from germline and may be a read error. The J gene is TRBJ2-5, the V gene TRBV4-1; 7 positions match TRBD1. The CDR3 sequence is 14 residues long. Germline-derived CDR1 and CDR2 are MGHRA and YSYEKL. In DNA, the CDR3 is TGCGCCAGCAGCCACCTCGACAGGGCAGAGATCCAGTACTTC. Translated, it gives CASSHLDRAEIQYF.

This clone has more than one count but fewer than ten. The rearrangement joins TRBV4-2 to TRBJ2-7; 10 bases are shared with TRBD2. The V and J ends lost 1 base and 2 bases, in that order; junction bases with no gene match: 2. The length of the CDR3 is 15 residues. The germline gives CDR1 LGHNA, CDR2 YNFKEQ. CDR3 in amino acids: CASSQGSGGAYEQYF. CDR3 coding DNA: TGTGCCAGCAGCCAAGGAAGCGGGGGGGCCTACGAGCAGTACTTC.

This clone came up once. The CDR3 is CASSWTGTDTQYF. As DNA, the CDR3 is TGTGCCAGCAGCTGGACAGGGACAGATACGCAGTATTTT. The chain recombines TRBV5-4 with TRBJ2-3, with 8 nucleotides matching TRBD1. The trim removed 3 bases at V and 3 bases at J, leaving 0 bases unmatched. The germline CDR1 and CDR2 sequences are SGHNT and YYREEE (reference sequence). The CDR3 covers 13 residues.

This clone was counted a few times. V usage is TRBV5-1 and J usage is TRBJ2-3; perhaps D is TRBD1 or TRBD2 (5 bases each). The CDR3 contains 14 residues. The V end was cut by 0 bases, the J end by 5 bases, with 10 bases between. Germline CDR1 and CDR2: SGHRS and YFSETQ. The CDR3: CASSLAPGGDTQYF. CDR3 DNA: TGCGCCAGCAGCTTGGCCCCTGGGGGAGATACGCAGTATTTT.

This chain joins TRBV5-6 and TRBJ2-7; 7 nucleotides line up with TRBD2. CDR3 length: 14 amino acids. Trimming at V came to 5 bases and at J to 3 bases, leaving 8 bases not matched to a gene. Germline V gene data show CDR1 as SGHDT and CDR2 as YYEEEE. The CDR3 DNA follows: TGTGCCAGCAGGTACCGCGGGGGAGACTACGAGCAGTACTTC. Its protein product is CASRYRGGDYEQYF.

A remark on this clone: With a much larger clone just one base away, this may be a read error. The J gene is TRBJ2-5, the V gene TRBV7-3; D call uncertain. From germline, CDR1 is SGHTA and CDR2 FQGTGA. V shed 4 bases and J shed 2 bases, with 2 bases lying between them. The CDR3 extends over 11 amino acids. CDR3 in amino acids: CASSSQETQYF. CDR3 in DNA: TGTGCCAGCAGCTCACAAGAGACCCAGTACTTC. Full variable domain (rest looked up from reference TRBV7-3 and TRBJ2-5): GAGVSQTPSNKVTEKGKYVELRCDPISGHTALYWYRQSLGQGPEFLIYFQGTGAADDSGLPNDRFFAVRPEGSVSTLKIQRTERGDSAVYLCASSSQETQYFGPGTRLLVL.

The rearrangement links TRBV7-9 to TRBJ2-1, with 9 bases that match TRBD2. The CDR3 is 15 residues long. With 6 bases clipped from V and 4 bases from J, the junction kept 7 bases outside the gene matches. The germline gives CDR1 SEHNR, CDR2 FQNEAQ (reference sequence). The CDR3 DNA is TGTGCCAGCAGTTATAGCGGGAGCCAGTACAATGAGCAGTTCTTC. Translating it yields CASSYSGSQYNEQFF.

This clone has more than one count but fewer than ten. The rearrangement uses TRBV2 and TRBJ2-1; 8 bases fit TRBD2. J gave up 4 bases and V 3 bases, and 2 bases lay outside the gene matches. The CDR3 loop spans 14 amino acids. Germline loops: CDR1 SNHLY, CDR2 FYNNEI. The CDR3 DNA sequence: TGTGCCAGCAGTGAGAGACTAGCGTACAATGAGCAGTTCTTC. Protein product: CASSERLAYNEQFF.

This sequence joins TRBV19 and TRBJ1-1; the D is unclear. The V gene lost 8 bases and the J gene lost 2 bases, with 12 bases spanning the gap. Germline V gene data show CDR1 as LNHDA and CDR2 as SQIVND (reference sequence). The CDR3 extends over 13 amino acids. DNA for the CDR3: TGTGCCAGTCAAATACGTCTAAACACTGAAGCTTTCTTT. Translation: CASQIRLNTEAFF.

This clone was seen only a few times. V gene TRBV6-5 combines with J gene TRBJ2-3; TRBD2 is a possible D gene (6 bases). This CDR3 region has 15 residues. V was pared by 0 bases and J by 2 bases, with 9 bases between. Per the germline V gene, CDR1 is MNHEY and CDR2 is SVGAGI. CDR3 sequence: CASSYSGLYTDTQYF. The CDR3 nucleotides are TGTGCCAGCAGTTACTCGGGACTCTACACAGATACGCAGTATTTT.

V is TRBV9 and J is TRBJ1-6; D remains ambiguous. This CDR3 has 12 residues. V gave up 2 bases and J gave up 11 bases, with 8 bases separating them. CDR1 and CDR2 from the germline V gene are SGDLS and YYNGEE. CDR3 sequence reads: CASSVQYPPLHF. CDR3 nucleotides: TGTGCCAGCAGCGTCCAGTATCCACCCCTCCACTTT.

This chain links TRBV7-2 with TRBJ2-7; D possibly uses TRBD1 or TRBD2 (5 bases each). Germline loops: CDR1 SGHTA, CDR2 FQGNSA. This CDR3 has 14 amino acids. V was pared by 5 bases and J by 5 bases, with 16 bases between. The CDR3 sequence is CASSGGPAADEQYF. The CDR3 DNA sequence: TGTGCCAGCAGCGGGGGACCGGCTGCGGACGAGCAGTACTTC.

The gene calls are TRBV5-1 and TRBJ2-5, with TRBD1 identical over 8 bases. V shed 3 bases, J shed 4 bases, and the junction held 5 bases outside the gene matches. Per the germline V gene, CDR1 is SGHRS and CDR2 is YFSETQ. The CDR3 consists of 14 residues. CDR3 in amino acids: CASSYGQGGETQYF. DNA for the CDR3: TGCGCCAGCAGCTACGGACAGGGCGGAGAGACCCAGTACTTC.

This clone appeared a few times. The V and J genes are TRBV18 and TRBJ2-7, with 8 bases fitting TRBD2. This CDR3 spans 15 amino acids. Germline V lookup: CDR1 KGHSH, CDR2 LQKENI. J gave up 4 bases and V 3 bases, and 8 bases lay outside the gene matches. The CDR3 region has the DNA TGTGCCAGCTCACCGAAGGCGGGAGGCGAATACGAGCAGTACTTC. Protein sequence: CASSPKAGGEYEQYF.

This clone was seen a handful of times. This chain connects TRBV7-2 to TRBJ2-3; D could derive from TRBD1 or TRBD2 (5 bases each). The CDR3 length is 14 residues. The germline V gene has CDR1 SGHTA and CDR2 FQGNSA. V was trimmed by 5 bases and J by 2 bases, leaving 11 bases between them. The CDR3 nucleotides are TGTGCCAGCAGCCCTGGGACGCACACAGATACGCAGTATTTT. It encodes CASSPGTHTDTQYF. The full variable domain, with the rest looked up from reference TRBV7-2 and TRBJ2-3, is GAGVSQSPSNKVTEKGKDVELRCDPISGHTALYWYRQSLGQGLEFLIYFQGNSAPDKSGLPSDRFSAERTGGSVSTLTIQRTQQEDSAVYLCASSPGTHTDTQYFGPGTRLTVL.

The chain employs TRBV5-1 and TRBJ2-2, with D uncertain. The germline V gene encodes CDR1 SGHRS and CDR2 YFSETQ. The CDR3 loop spans 16 amino acids. The V end lost 1 base, the J end lost 0 bases, and 10 bases lay between the germline ends. Here the CDR3 reads CASSLMTNANTGELFF. CDR3 nucleotides: TGCGCCAGCAGCTTGATGACAAACGCGAACACCGGGGAGCTGTTTTTT.

This clone was detected a few times. CDR3 protein: CASSSGPMGETQYF. The CDR3 bases are TGTGCCAGCAGCTCCGGGCCGATGGGAGAGACCCAGTACTTC. V usage is TRBV5-6 and J usage is TRBJ2-5; D not resolved. The germline CDR1 and CDR2 sequences are SGHDT and YYEEEE. The CDR3 spans 14 residues. Trimming shortened V by 3 bases and J by 4 bases, and 13 bases separated the two germline ends.

V and J are TRBV19 and TRBJ2-1; D might be TRBD1 (5 bases). The length of the CDR3 is 14 residues. The germline gives CDR1 LNHDA, CDR2 SQIVND (reference sequence). Trimming took off 3 bases at V and 0 bases at J, with 6 bases between the two ends. The CDR3 bases are TGTGCCAGTAGTATCCAGGGCTCCTACAATGAGCAGTTCTTC. The encoded protein is CASSIQGSYNEQFF.

The CDR3 spells CASSLLEGEAFF. CDR3 sequence (DNA): TGTGCCAGCAGCTTGTTGGAGGGTGAAGCTTTCTTT. The chain carries TRBV5-4 and TRBJ1-1; D uncertain. V was trimmed by 1 base and J by 7 bases, leaving 8 bases between them. In germline, CDR1 is SGHNT, CDR2 YYREEE (reference sequence). This CDR3 contains 12 residues.